This T cell receptor beta chain was obtained from a study of CD8 T cells in ankylosing spondylitis. This clonotype has a handful of counts. Its target is not known. Study-wide points: One TCR beta motif, made up of seven to nine highly homologous variants, appeared characteristic of ankylosing spondylitis blood. Earlier work had already found some motif variants in reactive arthritis synovial fluid and blood.

The germline gives CDR1 LNHNV, CDR2 YYDKDF (reference sequence). The CDR3 totals 15 residues. V lost 7 bases to trimming and J lost 6 bases, with 19 bases between them. Library preparation for TCR beta used quantitative 5'-RACE with molecular barcodes. TCRdb itself ran the 5' RACE reads through MiXCR, one entry per CDR3 protein. The sample consists of around 320,000 distinct CDR3 sequences, about 20% of them appearing once. The sequence was obtained from a female donor with ankylosing spondylitis or in good health (not recorded which). The chain links TRBV15 to TRBJ2-1; the D gene is possibly TRBD1 (5 bases). Sequenced material: blood, either unsorted or a sorted T cell fraction (not recorded which). The CDR3 sequence is CATNARVRARNEQFF. CDR3 DNA sequence: TGTGCCACCAACGCTCGGGTCAGGGCCCGCAATGAGCAGTTCTTC. Full variable domain (rest looked up from reference TRBV15 and TRBJ2-1): DAMVIQNPRYQVTQFGKPVTLSCSQTLNHNVMYWYQQKSSQAPKLLFHYYDKDFNNEADTPDNFQSRRPNTSFCFLDIRSPGLGDTAMYLCATNARVRARNEQFFGPGTRLTVL.